These 21 T cell receptor beta chains were sequenced from one sample in a study of CD8 T cells in ankylosing spondylitis. A single record per CDR3 protein comes from TCRdb applying MiXCR to the 5' RACE reads. The sample lists some 220,000 distinct CDR3 sequences, 8.2% occurring once. The sample consisted of blood, either unsorted or a sorted T cell fraction (not recorded which). The receptors stem from a female donor with ankylosing spondylitis or in good health (not recorded which).

This clonotype was picked up many times. V gene TRBV11-2 combines with J gene TRBJ2-7; 8 positions agree with TRBD1. This CDR3 has 14 amino acids. V was clipped by 2 bases and J by 4 bases; unmatched bases: 4. CDR1 and CDR2 (germline): SGHAT, FQNNGV. CDR3: CASSLTGQGYEQYF. The CDR3 DNA is TGTGCCAGCAGCTTAACAGGACAGGGATACGAGCAGTACTTC.

This clonotype came up many times. The chain uses TRBV29-1 and TRBJ1-1; TRBD1 matches at 8 bases. Germline lookup yields CDR1 SQVTM and CDR2 ANQGSEA. This CDR3 is 17 amino acids long. The ends lost 7 bases at V and 0 bases at J; junction bases unmatched: 16. The CDR3 DNA reads as TGCAGCGCCCGGGGCACAGGGGGTACATTCTTGAACACTGAAGCTTTCTTT. Translation: CSARGTGGTFLNTEAFF.

This clonotype was counted ten times or more. The CDR3 is CSARGASGINTGELFF. The DNA of the CDR3 is TGCAGTGCTAGAGGGGCTAGCGGGATCAACACCGGGGAGCTGTTTTTT. The rearrangement links TRBV20-1 to TRBJ2-2; TRBD2 matches at 9 bases. Looked up from germline, CDR1 is DFQATT and CDR2 is SNEGSKA (reference sequence). V was pared by 1 base and J by 2 bases, with 5 bases of the junction left unmatched. This CDR3 region has 16 residues.

This clonotype was seen repeatedly, ten times or more. No DNA is shown, since the ends of the CDR3 on it are uncertain; the CDR3 is the one TCRdb lists. V and J are TRBV20-1 and TRBJ2-1; TRBD2, the table's D call, lacks a check against the DNA. Germline V CDR1 and CDR2: DFQATT, SNEGSKA (reference sequence). Termini included, the CDR3 measures 11 amino acids. This chain's CDR3 is CSARWAGGTFF.

This clonotype has ten or more counts. The chain recombines TRBV20-1 with TRBJ2-6; D uncertain. Deletions cut 4 bases from V and 1 base from J, with 5 bases between. Looked up from germline, CDR1 is DFQATT and CDR2 is SNEGSKA (reference sequence). This CDR3 is built from 13 residues. CDR3 in DNA: TGCAGTGCTACCCAATCTGGGGCCAACGTCCTGACTTTC. This translates into CSATQSGANVLTF.

This clonotype was seen more than once but under ten times. V gene TRBV6-1 combines with J gene TRBJ2-5; 9 bases are shared with TRBD1. V lost 0 bases and J lost 5; bases outside the gene matches: 10. The CDR3 contains 17 residues. Germline CDR1 reads MNHNS; CDR2 reads SASEGT. The CDR3 sequence: CASSEARTGATGETQYF. The DNA for the CDR3 is TGTGCCAGCAGTGAAGCCCGGACAGGGGCGACCGGGGAGACCCAGTACTTC.

This clonotype appeared many times. The chain couples TRBV6-1 to TRBJ2-5; 11 nucleotides agree with TRBD2. J gave up 3 bases and V 6 bases, and 3 bases lay outside the gene matches. The germline gives CDR1 MNHNS, CDR2 SASEGT. This CDR3 comprises 14 residues. The DNA of the CDR3 is TGTGCCAGCAGGGGGGGACTAGCGGAAGAGACCCAGTACTTC. This gives the protein CASRGGLAEETQYF.

This clonotype was seen repeatedly, ten times or more. The rearrangement joins TRBV5-1 to TRBJ2-3; perhaps D is TRBD1 or TRBD2 (5 bases each). This CDR3 has 14 residues. Germline values: CDR1 SGHRS, CDR2 YFSETQ. V was clipped by 0 bases and J by 3 bases, with 8 bases between them. The CDR3 nucleotides read TGCGCCAGCAGCTTGGGAGGGGAGACAGATACGCAGTATTTT. It specifies CASSLGGETDTQYF. Looking up the rest from reference TRBV5-1 and TRBJ2-3 gives the full variable domain: KAGVTQTPRYLIKTRGQQVTLSCSPISGHRSVSWYQQTPGQGLQFLFEYFSETQRNKGNFPGRFSGRQFSNSRSEMNVSTLELGDSALYLCASSLGGETDTQYFGPGTRLTVL.

In its sample, this clonotype was seen many times. J is TRBJ2-1 and V is TRBV10-3; maybe TRBD2 (6 bases). The CDR3 loop spans 13 amino acids. Between the trimmed V and J ends, which lost 2 bases and 7 bases, there was a span of 9 bases. Germline CDR1 and CDR2: ENHRY and SYGVKD. In nucleotides, the CDR3 is TGTGCCATCAGTGAGCGGGAGCGGAATGAGCAGTTCTTC. It yields the protein CAISERERNEQFF.

This clonotype has more than one count but fewer than ten. A single base separates this from a much larger clone, so it may be a read error. This chain connects TRBV15 to TRBJ1-1; D may be TRBD1 (5 bases). Germline CDR1 is LNHNV and CDR2 is YYDKDF (reference sequence). The CDR3 runs 16 residues. The CDR3 DNA reads TGTGCCATCAGCAGAGAAAGGACATATATGAACACTGAAGCTTTCTTT. It encodes CAISRERTYMNTEAFF.

This clonotype was detected many times. The genes are TRBV12-3 or TRBV12-4 and TRBJ2-3; maybe TRBD1 (7 bases). The CDR3 is 16 amino acids. V shed 6 bases and J shed 3 bases, with 19 bases lying between them. This chain's CDR3 is CASSRRQGGRTDTQYF. DNA for the CDR3: TGTGCCAGCAGCCGCCGTCAGGGGGGACGGACAGATACGCAGTATTTT.

This clonotype was detected many times. This chain connects TRBV14 to TRBJ1-3; no clear D. V gave up 5 bases and J gave up 0 bases, with 8 bases separating them. CDR1 and CDR2 from the germline V gene are SGHDN and FVKESK. CDR3 length equals 14 residues. CDR3 amino acids: CASSDRYSGNTIYF. The CDR3 DNA sequence: TGTGCCAGCAGCGACCGGTACTCTGGAAACACCATATATTTT.

This clonotype has ten or more counts. The gene calls are TRBV12-3 or TRBV12-4 and TRBJ1-4, with unresolved D. The V and J ends lost 6 bases and 8 bases respectively, with 16 bases between them. This CDR3 has 14 amino acids. The DNA of the CDR3 is TGTGCCAGCAGCCCCACCCCATCTGAAGAAAAACTGTTTTTT. As protein: CASSPTPSEEKLFF.

This clonotype was found many times. V is TRBV3-1 and J is TRBJ2-1, with D possibly matching TRBD2 (6 bases). Germline CDR1 and CDR2: LGHDT and YNNKEL (reference sequence). V was clipped by 0 bases and J by 7 bases, with 19 bases between them. This CDR3 region has 17 residues. The CDR3 coding sequence is TGTGCCAGCAGCCAAGAGAGGTGGGCGGGATCCCTGAATGAGCAGTTCTTC. As protein: CASSQERWAGSLNEQFF.

This clonotype was detected ten times or more. The gene calls are TRBV7-2 and TRBJ2-1; D ambiguous. CDR1 SGHTA and CDR2 FQGNSA come from the germline V gene. V lost 5 bases, J lost 10 bases, and 12 bases lay in between. The CDR3 totals 12 residues. The CDR3: CASSLFVGEQFF. In DNA, the CDR3 is TGTGCCAGCAGCCTCTTCGTGGGGGAGCAGTTCTTC.

The chain couples TRBV2 to TRBJ1-5; unclear D gene. The CDR3 sequence is 16 residues long. In germline, CDR1 is SNHLY, CDR2 FYNNEI. V was clipped by 11 bases and J by 3 bases, with 23 bases between them. CDR3 DNA: TGTGCCTCCCTAAGGGCCAAGGCAGAAGTCAATCAGCCCCAGCATTTT. As protein: CASLRAKAEVNQPQHF.

Of note for this clonotype: One junction end does not reproduce the germline sequence, and a read error may be involved. V usage is TRBV20-1 and J usage is TRBJ2-1, with D maybe TRBD2 (5 bases). CDR3 length: 17 amino acids. Germline V gene lookup returns CDR1 DFQATT and CDR2 SNEGSKA (reference sequence). CDR3 in DNA: TGCTGTGCTAGAGATCACAGCGGTATGAGCTCCTACAATGAGCAGTTCTTC. Protein sequence: CCARDHSGMSSYNEQFF.

There are many counts of this clonotype. The rearrangement links TRBV5-1 to TRBJ2-3, with D possibly called TRBD1 or TRBD2 (6 bases each). V lost 3 bases to trimming and J lost 2 bases, with 10 bases between them. The CDR3 covers 14 residues. CDR1 SGHRS and CDR2 YFSETQ come from the germline V gene. CDR3: CASSSGGLTDTQYF. The CDR3 coding sequence is TGCGCCAGCAGCTCCGGGGGCCTCACAGATACGCAGTATTTT.

This clonotype was recorded many times. CDR3 sequence reads: CASSRQAFYEQYF. DNA for the CDR3: TGTGCCAGCTCCCGACAGGCTTTCTACGAGCAGTACTTC. The V call is TRBV5-8, the J call TRBJ2-7; D possibly corresponds to TRBD1 (6 bases). V was pared by 7 bases and J by 3 bases, with 14 bases between. This CDR3 comprises 13 residues. The V gene's germline CDR1 is SGHTS and CDR2 YDEGEE.

In its sample, this clonotype was seen many times. The rearrangement uses TRBV12-5 and TRBJ1-1; D ambiguous. The CDR3 covers 11 residues. Germline lookup yields CDR1 LGHNT and CDR2 FRNRAP. Trimming pared 4 bases from V and 3 bases from J, leaving 3 bases between. CDR3 in DNA: TGTGCTAGTGGTTCGTACACTGAAGCTTTCTTT. This gives the protein CASGSYTEAFF. Filled out from reference TRBV12-5 and TRBJ1-1, the complete variable domain reads DARVTQTPRHKVTEMGQEVTMRCQPILGHNTVFWYRQTMMQGLELLAYFRNRAPLDDSGMPKDRFSAEMPDATLATLKIQPSEPRDSAVYFCASGSYTEAFFGQGTRLTVV.

The chain couples TRBV28 to TRBJ2-5; D uncertain. Per germline, CDR1 MDHEN and CDR2 SYDVKM. V lost 2 bases and J 5 bases, leaving 15 bases between the germline ends. CDR3 length equals 15 residues. CDR3 nucleotide sequence: TGTGCCAGCAGTTTAGGGCGGCAGTTTAGGGAGACCCAGTACTTC. Its protein product is CASSLGRQFRETQYF.